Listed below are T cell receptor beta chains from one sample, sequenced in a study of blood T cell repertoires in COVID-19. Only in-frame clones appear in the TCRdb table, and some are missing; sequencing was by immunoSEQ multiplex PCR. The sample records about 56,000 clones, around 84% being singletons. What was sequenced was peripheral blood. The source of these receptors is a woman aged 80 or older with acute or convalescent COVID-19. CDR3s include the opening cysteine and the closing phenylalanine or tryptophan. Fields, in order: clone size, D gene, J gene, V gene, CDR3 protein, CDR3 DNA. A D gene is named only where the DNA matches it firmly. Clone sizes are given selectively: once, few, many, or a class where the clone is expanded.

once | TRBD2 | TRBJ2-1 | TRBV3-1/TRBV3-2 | CASSQDIRSGLAGGPEQFF | TGTGCCAGCAGCCAAGATATCCGTTCAGGGCTAGCGGGGGGGCCTGAGCAGTTCTTC
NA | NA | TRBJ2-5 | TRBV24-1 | CATQPRLEETQYF | TGTGCCACCCAGCCGCGGCTTGAAGAGACCCAGTACTTC
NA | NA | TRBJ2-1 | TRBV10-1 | CASSGRGPYNEQFF | TGCGCCAGCAGCGGGCGGGGGCCATACAATGAGCAGTTCTTC
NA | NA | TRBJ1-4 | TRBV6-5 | CATKRGPQGNEKLFF | TGTGCCACTAAGCGAGGACCGCAGGGAAATGAAAAACTGTTTTTT
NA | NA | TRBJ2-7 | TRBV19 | CASSPRGNLYEQYF | TGTGCCAGTAGTCCCCGGGGGAATCTCTACGAGCAGTACTTC
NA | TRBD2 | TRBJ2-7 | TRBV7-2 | CASSYRLAGSLEQYF | TGTGCCAGCAGCTATCGACTAGCGGGGAGTCTGGAGCAGTACTTC
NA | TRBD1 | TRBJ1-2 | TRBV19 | CASSVPGQHNYGYTF | TGTGCCAGTAGCGTTCCGGGACAGCACAACTATGGCTACACCTTC
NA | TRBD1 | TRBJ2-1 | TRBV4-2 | CASSQGLGTGGPVSSYNEQFF | TGTGCCAGCAGCCAAGGTCTCGGGACAGGGGGCCCCGTTAGCTCCTACAATGAGCAGTTCTTC
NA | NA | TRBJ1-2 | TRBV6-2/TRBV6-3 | CASSNLSNRDNYGYTF | TGTGCCAGCAGTAACCTTTCCAATCGGGATAACTATGGCTACACCTTC
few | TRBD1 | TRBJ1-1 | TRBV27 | CASRPLGQTNTEAFF | TGTGCCAGCAGGCCCCTGGGACAGACAAACACTGAAGCTTTCTTT
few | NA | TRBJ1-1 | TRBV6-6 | CASSITPGERAFF | TGTGCCAGCAGCATTACCCCTGGAGAGCGGGCTTTCTTT
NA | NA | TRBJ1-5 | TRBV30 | CAWSSQTYNQPQHF | TGTGCCTGGAGTTCTCAGACTTACAATCAGCCCCAGCATTTT
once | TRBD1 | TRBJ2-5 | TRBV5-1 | CASSLNPGTGGETQYF | TGCGCCAGCAGCCTTAATCCAGGGACAGGGGGCGAGACCCAGTACTTC
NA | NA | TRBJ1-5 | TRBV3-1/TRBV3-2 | CASSPQVGSGDNQPQHF | TGTGCCAGCAGCCCGCAGGTGGGGTCAGGGGACAATCAGCCCCAGCATTTT
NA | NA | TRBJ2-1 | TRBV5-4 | CASSLAGKSANEQFF | TGTGCCAGCAGCTTGGCGGGAAAAAGCGCTAATGAGCAGTTCTTC
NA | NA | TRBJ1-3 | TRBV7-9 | CASSPQTLSSGNTIYF | TGTGCCAGCAGCCCCCAAACCCTCAGCTCTGGAAACACCATATATTTT
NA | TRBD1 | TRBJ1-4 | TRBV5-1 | CASSRDGQGPYEKLFF | TGCGCCAGCAGCAGGGACGGACAGGGGCCGTATGAAAAACTGTTTTTT
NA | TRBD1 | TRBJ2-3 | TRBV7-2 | CASSKPGQNRDTQYF | TGTGCCAGCAGCAAACCGGGACAGAACAGAGATACGCAGTATTTT
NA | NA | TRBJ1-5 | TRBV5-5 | CASSLEAAHNQPQHF | TGTGCCAGCAGCTTGGAGGCGGCCCACAATCAGCCCCAGCATTTT
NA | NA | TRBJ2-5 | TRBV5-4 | CASSPAQRGEETQYF | TGTGCCAGCAGTCCAGCACAGCGCGGGGAAGAGACCCAGTACTTC
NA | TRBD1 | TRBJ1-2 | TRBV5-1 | CASSPTGGNGYTF | TGCGCCAGCAGTCCAACAGGGGGCAATGGCTACACCTTC
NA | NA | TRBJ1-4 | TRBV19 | CASSIASGKSKAANEKLFF | TGTGCCAGTAGTATTGCCTCCGGGAAATCCAAGGCCGCTAATGAAAAACTGTTTTTT
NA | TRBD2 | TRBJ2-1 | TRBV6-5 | CASRPLAGGRDEQFF | TGTGCCAGCAGACCACTAGCGGGGGGCCGAGATGAGCAGTTCTTC
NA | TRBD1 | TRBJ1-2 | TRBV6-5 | CASNTPDRAGYGYTF | TGTGCCAGCAACACCCCAGACAGGGCGGGCTATGGCTACACCTTC
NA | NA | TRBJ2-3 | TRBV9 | CASSVAGELDTQYF | TGTGCCAGCAGCGTAGCAGGGGAATTAGATACGCAGTATTTT
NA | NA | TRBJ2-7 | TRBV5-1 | CASSLGQPRYFSTYEQYF | TGCGCCAGCAGCTTGGGACAACCCCGGTATTTTTCCACCTACGAGCAGTACTTC
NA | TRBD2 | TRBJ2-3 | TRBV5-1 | CASSLGSSGGTDTQYF | TGCGCCAGCAGCTTGGGGTCTAGCGGGGGCACAGATACGCAGTATTTT
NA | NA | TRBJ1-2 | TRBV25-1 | CASSDSRDGYTF | TGTGCCAGCTCGGACAGTAGGGATGGCTACACCTTC
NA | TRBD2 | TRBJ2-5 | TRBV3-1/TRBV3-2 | CASSQGWASGVQETQYF | TGTGCCAGCAGCCAAGGGTGGGCTAGCGGGGTCCAAGAGACCCAGTACTTC
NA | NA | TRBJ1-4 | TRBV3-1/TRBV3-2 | CASSQGWEGEKLFF | TGTGCCAGCAGCCAAGGTTGGGAGGGGGAAAAACTGTTTTTT